The entry below gives a single TCR beta chain sequence along with its context. TCRdb keeps only in-frame clones here, not all; method: immunoSEQ multiplex PCR. The data contain tens of thousands of clones, 90% to 95% of them singletons. V was pared by 4 bases and J by 5 bases, with 15 bases between. CDR3 size: 14 residues. CDR1 and CDR2 (germline): SGHRS, YFSETQ. This sample is drawn from a study of T cell changes during pregnancy in multiple sclerosis. The V and J genes are TRBV5-1 and TRBJ2-5; perhaps TRBD1 as D (7 bases). This TCR derives from a female donor in good health, enrolled as a control in a pregnancy study. This material consisted of peripheral blood, taken in the second trimester of pregnancy. The CDR3, as DNA: TGCGCCAGCAGCCCCCAAGCAGGGGGGGAGACCCAGTACTTC. Encoded protein: CASSPQAGGETQYF.